The 7 T cell receptor beta chains reported below all come from one sample, sequenced in a study of naive and memory T cell subsets. An equimolar mix of two oligonucleotides served as the beta constant-region primer for TRBC1 and TRBC2. Each CDR3 protein gets one entry after TCRdb re-called the UMI-ligation and nested PCR reads with MiXCR. The table lists approximately 82,000 distinct CDR3 sequences, around 6.5% of them singletons. Sequenced input: central memory CD4+ T cells from blood. The receptors here all came from a human donor in good health.

This clonotype was counted ten times or more. DNA for the CDR3: TGCAGTGCTACGGACCATAACACAGATACGCAGTATTTT. Translating it yields CSATDHNTDTQYF. The chain joins TRBV20-1 to TRBJ2-3; D is ambiguous. This CDR3 is 13 amino acids long. CDR1 is DFQATT, CDR2 SNEGSKA, per germline (reference sequence). V was trimmed by 4 bases and J by 2 bases, leaving 10 bases between them.

V gene TRBV19 combines with J gene TRBJ2-3; TRBD1 or TRBD2 may be the D gene (5 bases each). V lost 5 bases to trimming and J lost 3 bases, with 12 bases between them. This CDR3 contains 14 residues. Germline CDR1 is LNHDA and CDR2 is SQIVND (reference sequence). CDR3 coding DNA: TGTGCCAGTAGTGTAGGGGAGCGAACAGATACGCAGTATTTT. Residues: CASSVGERTDTQYF.

This clonotype was picked up many times. This chain connects TRBV7-3 to TRBJ2-1; 13 nucleotides line up with TRBD2. V lost 4 bases to trimming and J lost 7 bases; unmatched junction nucleotides: 4. Per germline, CDR1 SGHTA and CDR2 FQGTGA. The CDR3 spans 15 residues. CDR3 sequence (DNA): TGTGCCAGCAGCTCAGGACTAGCGGGAGTAAATGAGCAGTTCTTC. Amino acids: CASSSGLAGVNEQFF.

This clonotype showed up just a few times. This chain connects TRBV6-6 to TRBJ2-2; D not certain. The CDR3 is 14 amino acids. From germline, CDR1 is MNHNY and CDR2 SVGAGI (reference sequence). V dropped 5 bases and J dropped 2 bases, with 9 bases sitting between them. The CDR3 reads CASSLYKNTGELFF. The DNA of the CDR3 is TGTGCCAGCAGTCTGTACAAAAACACCGGGGAGCTGTTTTTT.

This clonotype was detected many times. The chain joins TRBV7-9 to TRBJ2-3; 8 nucleotides match TRBD1. V was clipped by 1 base and J by 3 bases; unmatched bases: 9. Germline V gene lookup returns CDR1 SEHNR and CDR2 FQNEAQ (reference sequence). This CDR3 has 17 amino acids. The CDR3 bases are TGTGCCAGCAGCTTAGGTGGAACAGGGGACAGGACAGATACGCAGTATTTT. This encodes CASSLGGTGDRTDTQYF.

The sample holds many counts of this clonotype. This chain's CDR3 is CASRRYRDSGANVLTF. CDR3 nucleotides: TGTGCCAGCAGGCGCTACAGAGACTCTGGGGCCAACGTCCTGACTTTC. This chain links TRBV12-3 or TRBV12-4 with TRBJ2-6; D not certain. The CDR3 has 16 residues. The V gene lost 6 bases and the J gene lost 0 bases, with 12 bases spanning the gap.

This chain connects TRBV20-1 to TRBJ1-6; possible D gene TRBD1, 6 bases. The CDR3 is 16 amino acids. Germline-derived CDR1 and CDR2 are DFQATT and SNEGSKA (reference sequence). Between the trimmed V and J ends, which lost 5 bases and 7 bases, there was a span of 21 bases. CDR3 in amino acids: CSASPEQGESNSPLHF. CDR3 DNA sequence: TGCAGTGCTTCACCGGAACAGGGAGAGTCGAATTCACCCCTCCACTTT.